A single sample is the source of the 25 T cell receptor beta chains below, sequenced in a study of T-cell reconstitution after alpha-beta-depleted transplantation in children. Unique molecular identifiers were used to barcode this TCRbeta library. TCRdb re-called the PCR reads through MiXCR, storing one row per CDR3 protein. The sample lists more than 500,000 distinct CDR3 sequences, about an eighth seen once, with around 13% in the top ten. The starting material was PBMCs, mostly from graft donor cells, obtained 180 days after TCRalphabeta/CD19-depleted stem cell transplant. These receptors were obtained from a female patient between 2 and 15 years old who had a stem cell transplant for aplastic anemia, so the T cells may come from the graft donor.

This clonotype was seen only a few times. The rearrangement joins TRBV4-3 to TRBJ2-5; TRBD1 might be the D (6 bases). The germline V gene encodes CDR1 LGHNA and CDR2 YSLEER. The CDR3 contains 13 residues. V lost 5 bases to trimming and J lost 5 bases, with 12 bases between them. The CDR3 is CASSYRVWETQYF. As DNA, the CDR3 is TGCGCCAGCAGCTACAGGGTCTGGGAGACCCAGTACTTC.

The CDR3: CASSQDPYSYEQYV. As DNA, the CDR3 is TGCGCCAGCAGCCAAGACCCTTACTCCTACGAGCAGTACGTC. The chain joins TRBV4-3 to TRBJ2-7, with D unresolved. Trimming removed 0 bases from V and 0 bases from J, with 6 bases in between. The germline V gene encodes CDR1 LGHNA and CDR2 YSLEER. The CDR3 spans 14 residues.

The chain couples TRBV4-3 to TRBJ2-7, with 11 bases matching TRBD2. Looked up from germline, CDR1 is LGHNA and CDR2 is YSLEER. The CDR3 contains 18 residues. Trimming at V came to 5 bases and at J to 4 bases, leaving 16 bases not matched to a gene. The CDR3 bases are TGCGCCAGCAGCTTCGGCTTATTGCCGACTAGCGGGAAGTACGAGCAGTACTTC. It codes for CASSFGLLPTSGKYEQYF.

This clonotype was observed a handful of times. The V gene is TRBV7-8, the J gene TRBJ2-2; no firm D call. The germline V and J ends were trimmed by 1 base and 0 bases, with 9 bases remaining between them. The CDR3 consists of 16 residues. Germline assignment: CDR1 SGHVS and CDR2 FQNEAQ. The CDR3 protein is CASSLVTSTNTGELFF. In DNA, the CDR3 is TGTGCCAGCAGCTTAGTAACCAGTACGAACACCGGGGAGCTGTTTTTT.

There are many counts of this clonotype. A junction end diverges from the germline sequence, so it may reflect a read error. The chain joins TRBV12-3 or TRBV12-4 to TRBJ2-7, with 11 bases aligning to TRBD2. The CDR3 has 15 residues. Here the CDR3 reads CASSVASGGPYEQYF. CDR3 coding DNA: TGTGCCAGCAGTGTAGCTAGCGGGGGGCCCTACGAGCAGTACTTC.

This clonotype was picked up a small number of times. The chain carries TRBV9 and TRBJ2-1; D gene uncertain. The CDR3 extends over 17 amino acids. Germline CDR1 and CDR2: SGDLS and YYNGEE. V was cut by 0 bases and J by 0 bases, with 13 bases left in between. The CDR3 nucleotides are TGTGCCAGCAGCGTAGTTGTCTTGCGGAGCTCCTACAATGAGCAGTTCTTC. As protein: CASSVVVLRSSYNEQFF.

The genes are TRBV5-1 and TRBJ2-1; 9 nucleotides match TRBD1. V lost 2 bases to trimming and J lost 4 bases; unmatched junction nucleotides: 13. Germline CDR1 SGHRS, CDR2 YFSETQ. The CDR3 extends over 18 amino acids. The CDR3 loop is CASSLARWTGVGYNEQFF. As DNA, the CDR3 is TGCGCCAGCAGCTTAGCCCGATGGACAGGGGTGGGGTACAATGAGCAGTTCTTC.

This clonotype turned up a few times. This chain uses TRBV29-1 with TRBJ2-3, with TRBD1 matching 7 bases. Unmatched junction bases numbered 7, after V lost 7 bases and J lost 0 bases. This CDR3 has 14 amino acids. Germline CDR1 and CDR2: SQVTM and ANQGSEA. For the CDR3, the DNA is TGCAGCGCCCGGACAGGAATTAGCACAGATACGCAGTATTTT. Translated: CSARTGISTDTQYF.

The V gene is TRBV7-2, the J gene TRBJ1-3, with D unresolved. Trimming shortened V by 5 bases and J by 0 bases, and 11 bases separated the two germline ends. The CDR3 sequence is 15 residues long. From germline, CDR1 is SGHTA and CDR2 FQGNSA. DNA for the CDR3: TGTGCCAGCAGCGAGACCCCGAGCTCTGGAAACACCATATATTTT. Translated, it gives CASSETPSSGNTIYF.

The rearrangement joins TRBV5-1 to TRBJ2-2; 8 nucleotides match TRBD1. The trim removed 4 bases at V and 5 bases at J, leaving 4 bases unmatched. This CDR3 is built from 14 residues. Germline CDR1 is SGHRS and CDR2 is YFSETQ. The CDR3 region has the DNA TGCGCCAGCAGCCGGACAGGGAGAACCGGGGAGCTGTTTTTT. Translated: CASSRTGRTGELFF.

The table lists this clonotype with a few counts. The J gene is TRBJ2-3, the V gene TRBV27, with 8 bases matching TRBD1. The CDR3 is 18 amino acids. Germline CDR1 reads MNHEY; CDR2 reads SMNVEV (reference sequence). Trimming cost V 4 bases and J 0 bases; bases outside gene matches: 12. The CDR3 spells CASSYWVTGAPSTDTQYF. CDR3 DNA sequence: TGTGCCAGCAGTTATTGGGTGACAGGGGCTCCTAGCACAGATACGCAGTATTTT.

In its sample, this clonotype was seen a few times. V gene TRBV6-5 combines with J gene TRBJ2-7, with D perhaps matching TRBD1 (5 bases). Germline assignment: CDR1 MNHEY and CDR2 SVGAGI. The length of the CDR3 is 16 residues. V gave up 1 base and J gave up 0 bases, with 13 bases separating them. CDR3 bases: TGTGCCAGCAGTTACTGGACACCCAAATTCTCCTACGAGCAGTACTTC. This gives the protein CASSYWTPKFSYEQYF.

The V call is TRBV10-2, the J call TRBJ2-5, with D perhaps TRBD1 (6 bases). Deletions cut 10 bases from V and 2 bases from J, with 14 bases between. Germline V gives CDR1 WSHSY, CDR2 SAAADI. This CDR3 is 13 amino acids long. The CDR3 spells CATGQSFQETQYF. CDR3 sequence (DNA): TGCGCCACCGGACAGAGCTTTCAAGAGACCCAGTACTTC.

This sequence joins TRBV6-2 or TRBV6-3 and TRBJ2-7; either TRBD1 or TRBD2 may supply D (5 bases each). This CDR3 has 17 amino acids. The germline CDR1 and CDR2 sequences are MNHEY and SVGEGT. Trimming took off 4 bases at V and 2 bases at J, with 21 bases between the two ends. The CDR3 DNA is TGTGCCAGCAGTTTAATAATCGGGACGGGAACTCCCTACGAGCAGTACTTC. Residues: CASSLIIGTGTPYEQYF.

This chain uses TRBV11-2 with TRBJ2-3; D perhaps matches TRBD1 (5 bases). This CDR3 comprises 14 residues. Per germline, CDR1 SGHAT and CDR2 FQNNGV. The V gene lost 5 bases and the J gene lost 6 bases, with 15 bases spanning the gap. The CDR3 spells CASSPPGLRDTQYF. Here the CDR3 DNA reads TGTGCCAGCAGCCCGCCAGGGCTACGGGATACGCAGTATTTT.

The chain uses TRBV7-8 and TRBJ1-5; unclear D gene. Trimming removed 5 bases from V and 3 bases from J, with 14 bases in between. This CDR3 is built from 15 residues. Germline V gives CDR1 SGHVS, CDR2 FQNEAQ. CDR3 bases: TGTGCCAGCAGCCCCGGGCAGGCGTACAATCAGCCCCAGCATTTT. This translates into CASSPGQAYNQPQHF.

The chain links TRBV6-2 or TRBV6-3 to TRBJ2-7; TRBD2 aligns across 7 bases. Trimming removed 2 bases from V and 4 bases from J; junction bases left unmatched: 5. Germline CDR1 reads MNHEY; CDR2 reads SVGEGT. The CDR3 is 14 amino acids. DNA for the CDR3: TGTGCCAGCAGTTACGAAGCGGGAAGATACGAGCAGTACTTC. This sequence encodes CASSYEAGRYEQYF.

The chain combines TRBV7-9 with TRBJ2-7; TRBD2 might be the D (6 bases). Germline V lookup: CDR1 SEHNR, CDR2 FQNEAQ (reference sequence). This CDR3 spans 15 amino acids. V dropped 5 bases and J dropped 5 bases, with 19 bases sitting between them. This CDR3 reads CASSLGPSANDEQYF. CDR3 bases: TGTGCCAGCAGCCTCGGTCCTAGCGCAAACGACGAGCAGTACTTC.

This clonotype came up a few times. CDR3 DNA: TGTGCCACCAGGCGGACAGGATCTAACTATGGCTACACCTTC. Translating it yields CATRRTGSNYGYTF. The chain carries TRBV15 and TRBJ1-2; 7 nucleotides align to TRBD1. CDR1 is LNHNV and CDR2 is YYDKDF in the germline V gene (reference sequence). The V segment lost 6 bases and the J segment 0 bases; nucleotides outside the gene matches: 4. This CDR3 region has 14 residues.

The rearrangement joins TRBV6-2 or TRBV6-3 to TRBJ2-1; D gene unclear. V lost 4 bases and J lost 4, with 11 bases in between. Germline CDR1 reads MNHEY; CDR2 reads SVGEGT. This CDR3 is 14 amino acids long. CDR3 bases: TGTGCCAGCAGTTTTTCGAGACCTTACAATGAGCAGTTCTTC. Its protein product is CASSFSRPYNEQFF.

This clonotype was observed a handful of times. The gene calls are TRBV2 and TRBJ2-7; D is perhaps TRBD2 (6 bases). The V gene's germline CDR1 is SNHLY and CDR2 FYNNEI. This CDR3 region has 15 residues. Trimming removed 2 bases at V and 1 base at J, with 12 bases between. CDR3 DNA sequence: TGTGCCAGCAGTGAACTAGGCGGGGCTTCCTACGAGCAGTACTTC. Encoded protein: CASSELGGASYEQYF.

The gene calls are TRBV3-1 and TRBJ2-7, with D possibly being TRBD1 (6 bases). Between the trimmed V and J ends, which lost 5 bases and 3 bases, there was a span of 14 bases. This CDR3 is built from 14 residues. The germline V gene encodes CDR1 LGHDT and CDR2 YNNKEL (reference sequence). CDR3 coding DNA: TGTGCCAGCAGCTACAGGACAGAAAACTACGAGCAGTACTTC. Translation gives CASSYRTENYEQYF.

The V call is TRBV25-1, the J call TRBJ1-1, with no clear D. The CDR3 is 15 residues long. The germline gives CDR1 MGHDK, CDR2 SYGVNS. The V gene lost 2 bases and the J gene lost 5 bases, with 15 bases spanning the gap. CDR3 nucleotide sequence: TGTGCCAGCAGTGAAGGCGTCTGGGGATGGACTGAAGCTTTCTTT. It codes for CASSEGVWGWTEAFF.

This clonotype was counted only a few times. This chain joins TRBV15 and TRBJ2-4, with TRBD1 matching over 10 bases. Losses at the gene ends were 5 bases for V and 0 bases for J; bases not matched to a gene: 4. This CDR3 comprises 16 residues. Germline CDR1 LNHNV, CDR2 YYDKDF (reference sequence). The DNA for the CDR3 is TGTGCCACCAGCTTCGACAGGGGGCAAGCCAAAAACATTCAGTACTTC. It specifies CATSFDRGQAKNIQYF.

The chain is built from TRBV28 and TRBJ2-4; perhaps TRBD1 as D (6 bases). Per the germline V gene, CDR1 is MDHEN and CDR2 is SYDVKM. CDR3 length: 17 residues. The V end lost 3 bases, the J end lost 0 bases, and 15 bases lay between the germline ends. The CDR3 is CASSFYRVPIAKNIQYF. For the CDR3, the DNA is TGTGCCAGCAGTTTCTACAGGGTCCCTATAGCCAAAAACATTCAGTACTTC.